The 19 T cell receptor beta chains given below trace back to one sample, sequenced in a study of siplizumab effects on memory and regulatory T cells. Assay used: immunoSEQ multiplex PCR; TCRdb lists only in-frame clones, some missing. Of roughly 100,000 clones in the sample, around 93% were seen once. The sample was CD4+ T cells sorted from blood. The receptors derive from a human donor in good health.

This chain connects TRBV19 to TRBJ1-1; TRBD1 matches 11 bases. CDR1 and CDR2 from the germline V gene are LNHDA and SQIVND (reference sequence). The CDR3 is 16 amino acids. V shed 5 bases, J shed 3 bases, and the junction held 8 bases outside the gene matches. CDR3 region: CASSPQDRGRYTEAFF. In nucleotides, the CDR3 is TGTGCCAGTAGTCCCCAGGACAGGGGGCGGTACACTGAAGCTTTCTTT.

The chain uses TRBV10-3 and TRBJ1-1, with TRBD1 identical over 11 bases. Germline assignment: CDR1 ENHRY and CDR2 SYGVKD. This CDR3 has 14 residues. The V gene end was trimmed by 8 bases and the J gene end by 5 bases; junction bases not matched to a gene: 7. CDR3 in amino acids: CAIGQGARETEAFF. The CDR3 DNA is TGTGCCATCGGACAGGGGGCGCGAGAAACTGAAGCTTTCTTT.

The genes are TRBV9 and TRBJ1-2, with D possibly matching TRBD1 (5 bases). Germline lookup yields CDR1 SGDLS and CDR2 YYNGEE. V gave up 4 bases and J gave up 3 bases, with 13 bases separating them. This CDR3 comprises 14 residues. CDR3 region: CASSPKTDYYGYTF. The CDR3 bases are TGTGCCAGCAGCCCCAAGACAGACTACTATGGCTACACCTTC.

This chain connects TRBV14 to TRBJ1-1; D might be TRBD1 (6 bases). CDR1 is SGHDN and CDR2 is FVKESK in the germline V gene. V lost 3 bases, J lost 6 bases, and 14 bases lay in between. The CDR3 length is 14 residues. As DNA, the CDR3 is TGTGCCAGCAGCCATCTAGGCAGGGGTCCTGAAGCTTTCTTT. This gives the protein CASSHLGRGPEAFF.

The CDR3 bases are TGTGCCAGCAGTTACTCGAACGGAGGCTACGAGCAGTACTTC. It specifies CASSYSNGGYEQYF. The chain couples TRBV6-6 to TRBJ2-7; possible D gene TRBD2, 5 bases. V was cut by 0 bases and J by 3 bases, with 9 bases left in between. Germline V CDR1 and CDR2: MNHNY, SVGAGI (reference sequence). This CDR3 has 14 residues.

The chain joins TRBV7-6 to TRBJ2-5; the match to TRBD2 covers 9 bases. Losses at the gene ends were 1 base for V and 2 bases for J; bases not matched to a gene: 8. The V gene's germline CDR1 is SGHVS and CDR2 FNYEAQ. The CDR3 runs to 17 residues. The chain's CDR3 is CASSLGRLAGIQETQYF. CDR3 coding DNA: TGTGCCAGCAGCTTAGGAAGGCTAGCGGGAATTCAAGAGACCCAGTACTTC.

This clone was seen just once. This sequence joins TRBV6-6 and TRBJ2-7; 8 bases are a match to TRBD1. The CDR3 contains 16 residues. Germline V gives CDR1 MNHNY, CDR2 SVGAGI (reference sequence). J gave up 1 base and V 7 bases, and 12 bases lay outside the gene matches. The CDR3 nucleotides read TGTGCCAGCATCAAATCACAGGGGGGTGGGTCCTACGAGCAGTACTTC. This codes for CASIKSQGGGSYEQYF.

Only a few counts were recorded for this clone. J is TRBJ1-5 and V is TRBV2; possible D gene TRBD1, 5 bases. Trimming took 5 bases from V and 3 from J, leaving 8 bases between them. The V gene's germline CDR1 is SNHLY and CDR2 FYNNEI. The CDR3 length is 13 residues. CDR3 sequence (DNA): TGTGCCAGCAGTTGGGGGGACAATCAGCCCCAGCATTTT. Protein: CASSWGDNQPQHF. The complete variable domain, with remaining parts taken from reference TRBV2 and TRBJ1-5, reads EPEVTQTPSHQVTQMGQEVILRCVPISNHLYFYWYRQILGQKVEFLVSFYNNEISEKSEIFDDQFSVERPDGSNFTLKIRSTKLEDSAMYFCASSWGDNQPQHFGDGTRLSIL.

The J gene is TRBJ2-5, the V gene TRBV5-1; D is undetermined. The CDR3 length is 14 residues. V lost 2 bases and J 0 bases, leaving 8 bases between the germline ends. From germline, CDR1 is SGHRS and CDR2 YFSETQ. CDR3 loop: CASSFGGDQETQYF. CDR3 DNA: TGCGCCAGCAGCTTCGGCGGAGACCAAGAGACCCAGTACTTC.

V usage is TRBV2 and J usage is TRBJ1-2, with D unclear. V lost 0 bases to trimming and J lost 5 bases, with 7 bases between them. The CDR3 runs to 13 residues. CDR1 is SNHLY and CDR2 is FYNNEI in the germline V gene. The CDR3 region has the DNA TGTGCCAGCAGTGAAGCAGAATTTTATGGCTACACCTTC. Amino acids: CASSEAEFYGYTF.

V is TRBV6-6 and J is TRBJ1-2; D is uncertain. CDR3 size: 13 residues. Looked up from germline, CDR1 is MNHNY and CDR2 is SVGAGI (reference sequence). V lost 3 bases and J lost 3, with 8 bases in between. The CDR3 protein is CASSYQVDYGYTF. CDR3 coding DNA: TGTGCCAGCAGTTATCAGGTTGACTATGGCTACACCTTC.

J is TRBJ2-5 and V is TRBV5-4; D is possibly TRBD2 (5 bases). The CDR3 loop spans 15 amino acids. The germline V and J ends were trimmed by 2 bases and 1 base, with 12 bases remaining between them. Per germline, CDR1 SGHNT and CDR2 YYREEE (reference sequence). Here the CDR3 reads CASSFGHAGQETQYF. The CDR3 nucleotides read TGTGCCAGCAGCTTTGGGCACGCGGGCCAAGAGACCCAGTACTTC.

The CDR3 nucleotides are TGCAGCGTTGAATCTCCTCTGAGCACAGATACGCAGTATTTT. This translates into CSVESPLSTDTQYF. This rearrangement joins TRBV29-1 to TRBJ2-3; D gene unclear. The CDR3 sequence is 14 residues long. Trimming left V 2 bases short and J 0 bases short, with 9 bases between. The germline V gene has CDR1 SQVTM and CDR2 ANQGSEA.

V gene TRBV7-2 combines with J gene TRBJ2-1; weak D call: TRBD2 (5 bases). V was clipped by 4 bases and J by 0 bases, with 19 bases between them. This CDR3 is built from 18 residues. Germline CDR1 is SGHTA and CDR2 is FQGNSA. The CDR3, as DNA: TGTGCCAGCAGCTCCTCTTACTCAACTAGTAGCTCCTACAATGAGCAGTTCTTC. Residues: CASSSSYSTSSSYNEQFF.

The rearrangement links TRBV27 to TRBJ1-5; maybe TRBD1 (6 bases). The CDR3 runs to 15 residues. Trimming pared 1 base from V and 5 bases from J, leaving 12 bases between. CDR1 MNHEY and CDR2 SMNVEV come from the germline V gene (reference sequence). The CDR3 spells CASSLLPGADQPQHF. The CDR3 bases are TGTGCCAGCAGTTTATTACCAGGGGCGGATCAGCCCCAGCATTTT.

This clone was recorded only once. The chain couples TRBV4-1 to TRBJ1-2; D is unclear. Trimming shortened V by 4 bases and J by 0 bases, and 12 bases separated the two germline ends. Germline V gene lookup returns CDR1 MGHRA and CDR2 YSYEKL. CDR3 length: 15 amino acids. The CDR3 is CASSPGPGSNYGYTF. CDR3 DNA: TGCGCCAGCAGCCCGGGCCCAGGCTCTAACTATGGCTACACCTTC.

The chain has TRBV5-4 and TRBJ2-7; 10 bases fit TRBD2. J gave up 5 bases and V 4 bases, and 6 bases lay outside the gene matches. Germline V gene sequence: CDR1 SGHNT, CDR2 YYREEE (reference sequence). This CDR3 region has 14 residues. The CDR3 reads CASSLSGGSHEQYF. CDR3 coding DNA: TGTGCCAGCAGCCTTAGCGGGGGGTCCCACGAGCAGTACTTC.

The V call is TRBV5-1, the J call TRBJ2-1, with TRBD2 identical over 7 bases. Germline V CDR1 and CDR2: SGHRS, YFSETQ. With V trimmed by 2 bases and J by 5 bases, 4 bases remained unmatched. The CDR3 is 14 residues long. This CDR3 reads CASSFAAGNNEQFF. Here the CDR3 DNA reads TGCGCCAGCAGCTTCGCAGCGGGAAACAATGAGCAGTTCTTC.

The chain carries TRBV27 and TRBJ2-3; D is perhaps TRBD2 (6 bases). Trimming removed 2 bases from V and 8 bases from J, with 8 bases in between. The CDR3 spans 12 residues. Germline V gives CDR1 MNHEY, CDR2 SMNVEV (reference sequence). The CDR3, as DNA: TGTGCCAGCAGTTTAGCGCGGGGTACGCAGTATTTT. Protein sequence: CASSLARGTQYF.